These 21 T cell receptor beta chains share one sample of origin, sequenced in a study of vaccination effects on CD4 cells after COVID-19. Data came from immunoSEQ multiplex PCR; TCRdb stores just in-frame clones and leaves some out. The sample includes some 30,000 clones, more than 65% of them seen just once. With the ViraFEST assay, the study expanded antigen-specific CD4+ T cells using viral peptide pools, then sequenced them. Culture proceeded for roughly ten days, and CD4+ T cells were then isolated. Either the mRNA-1273 or the BNT162b2 vaccine was given to participants as two doses. What these receptors recognize is not known. Sequences were derived from CD4+ T cells from PBMCs cultured with HCoV-229E spike peptides, sampled after COVID-19 vaccination. Receptors originate from a human donor who received a COVID-19 vaccine.

The chain carries TRBV12-5 and TRBJ1-5; weak D call: TRBD1 (6 bases). The CDR3 sequence is 16 residues long. With 5 bases removed from V and 5 bases from J, the gap between germline ends came to 19 bases. Germline CDR1 is LGHNT and CDR2 is FRNRAP. The CDR3 here is CASGLTGILGYQPQHF. The CDR3 nucleotides are TGTGCTAGTGGTCTAACAGGGATTCTGGGGTATCAGCCCCAGCATTTT. The complete variable domain, with remaining parts taken from reference TRBV12-5 and TRBJ1-5, reads DARVTQTPRHKVTEMGQEVTMRCQPILGHNTVFWYRQTMMQGLELLAYFRNRAPLDDSGMPKDRFSAEMPDATLATLKIQPSEPRDSAVYFCASGLTGILGYQPQHFGDGTRLSIL.

This sequence joins TRBV6-5 and TRBJ2-1; the match to TRBD2 covers 11 bases. CDR3 length: 16 amino acids. V shed 0 bases, J shed 4 bases, and the junction held 2 bases outside the gene matches. CDR1 MNHEY and CDR2 SVGAGI come from the germline V gene. This CDR3 is CASSYSLAGGYNEQFF. CDR3 bases: TGTGCCAGCAGTTACTCCCTAGCGGGAGGTTACAATGAGCAGTTCTTC.

This clone appeared a single time. The chain recombines TRBV11-2 with TRBJ1-5, with 7 positions matching TRBD1. This CDR3 has 15 residues. From germline, CDR1 is SGHAT and CDR2 FQNNGV. V was pared by 1 base and J by 3 bases, with 3 bases of the junction left unmatched. The CDR3 nucleotides are TGTGCCAGCAGCTTAGCGGGACAGACCAATCAGCCCCAGCATTTT. Its translation: CASSLAGQTNQPQHF.

The chain uses TRBV29-1 and TRBJ1-2, with 7 positions matching TRBD1. CDR3 length: 18 residues. In germline, CDR1 is SQVTM, CDR2 ANQGSEA. Trimming removed 4 bases from V and 7 bases from J; junction bases left unmatched: 24. The DNA of the CDR3 is TGCAGCGTTGCCTCCGTCTCGGACAGGTATTTTCGCACGGTTGGCTACACCTTC. It is translated as CSVASVSDRYFRTVGYTF. Full variable domain (outside the CDR3, taken from reference TRBV29-1 and TRBJ1-2): SAVISQKPSRDICQRGTSLTIQCQVDSQVTMMFWYRQQPGQSLTLIATANQGSEATYESGFVIDKFPISRPNLTFSTLTVSNMSPEDSSIYLCSVASVSDRYFRTVGYTFGSGTRLTVV.

The chain joins TRBV6-1 to TRBJ1-2; D unresolved. Deletions cut 3 bases from V and 2 bases from J, with 10 bases between. The CDR3 totals 14 residues. Germline V gene lookup returns CDR1 MNHNS and CDR2 SASEGT. CDR3 nucleotides: TGTGCCAGCAGTGAGTTTAGGGTCAACTATGGCTACACCTTC. Translated, it gives CASSEFRVNYGYTF.

This clone was observed a few times. The chain has TRBV4-1 and TRBJ2-7; 9 bases line up with TRBD2. Trimming cost V 2 bases and J 2 bases; bases outside gene matches: 7. CDR1 MGHRA and CDR2 YSYEKL come from the germline V gene. The CDR3 contains 16 residues. CDR3 loop: CASSQTLLAGTYEQYF. In DNA form, the CDR3 reads TGCGCCAGCAGCCAAACGTTGCTAGCGGGGACCTACGAGCAGTACTTC.

V usage is TRBV5-5 and J usage is TRBJ1-3; 7 nucleotides line up with TRBD1. Per germline, CDR1 SGHKS and CDR2 YYEKEE (reference sequence). This CDR3 has 16 residues. The V segment lost 5 bases and the J segment 0 bases; nucleotides outside the gene matches: 8. The CDR3 region has the DNA TGTGCCAGCAGGGGAACAGGGGCGGGCTCTGGAAACACCATATATTTT. It yields the protein CASRGTGAGSGNTIYF.

The chain employs TRBV28 and TRBJ2-3; 10 bases fit TRBD2. The CDR3 has 14 amino acids. V was pared by 4 bases and J by 5 bases, with 3 bases of the junction left unmatched. The V gene's germline CDR1 is MDHEN and CDR2 SYDVKM. CDR3 sequence (DNA): TGTGCCAGCAGTTACAGCGGGAGGGTAGATACGCAGTATTTT. It translates to CASSYSGRVDTQYF. Complete variable domain (other parts from reference TRBV28 and TRBJ2-3): DVKVTQSSRYLVKRTGEKVFLECVQDMDHENMFWYRQDPGLGLRLIYFSYDVKMKEKGDIPEGYSVSREKKERFSLILESASTNQTSMYLCASSYSGRVDTQYFGPGTRLTVL.

The rearrangement uses TRBV27 and TRBJ1-5; tentatively, D is TRBD1 (6 bases). CDR1 and CDR2 (germline): MNHEY, SMNVEV (reference sequence). V lost 3 bases to trimming and J lost 5 bases, with 11 bases between them. The CDR3 has 14 amino acids. CDR3 nucleotides: TGTGCCAGCAGTTTCCAGGGGCTGGATCAGCCCCAGCATTTT. Its protein is CASSFQGLDQPQHF.

This chain joins TRBV5-1 and TRBJ1-4; perhaps TRBD1 as D (6 bases). With 0 bases removed from V and 13 bases from J, the gap between germline ends came to 16 bases. Germline V gene lookup returns CDR1 SGHRS and CDR2 YFSETQ. CDR3 length equals 14 residues. The CDR3 is CASSLVEGGGRLFF. The CDR3 bases are TGCGCCAGCAGCTTGGTTGAGGGCGGGGGCAGACTGTTTTTT. The variable domain in full, with the rest retrieved from reference TRBV5-1 and TRBJ1-4, is KAGVTQTPRYLIKTRGQQVTLSCSPISGHRSVSWYQQTPGQGLQFLFEYFSETQRNKGNFPGRFSGRQFSNSRSEMNVSTLELGDSALYLCASSLVEGGGRLFFGSGTQLSVL.

DNA of the CDR3: TGTGCCAGTAGTAGGGGACTAGCGGGGGGACCTTACCAAGAGACCCAGTACTTC. Translation gives CASSRGLAGGPYQETQYF. V is TRBV19 and J is TRBJ2-5; 15 bases map to TRBD2. Unmatched junction bases numbered 6, after V lost 4 bases and J lost 0 bases. The CDR3 has 18 residues. CDR1 and CDR2 from the germline V gene are LNHDA and SQIVND (reference sequence).

The chain carries TRBV3-1 (or the pseudogene TRBV3-2) and TRBJ2-5; 11 nucleotides line up with TRBD2. Looked up from germline, CDR1 is LGHDT and CDR2 is YNNKEL (reference sequence). This CDR3 comprises 17 residues. J lost 5 bases, V lost 2 bases, and 10 bases had no gene match. CDR3 nucleotide sequence: TGTGCCAGCAGCCAATTCTCTAGCGGGGGGCGTTCCGAGACCCAGTACTTC. This gives the protein CASSQFSSGGRSETQYF.

The chain recombines TRBV4-1 with TRBJ2-7; 11 nucleotides agree with TRBD2. Per the germline V gene, CDR1 is MGHRA and CDR2 is YSYEKL. The V and J ends lost 1 base and 4 bases, in that order; junction bases with no gene match: 9. The CDR3 has 17 amino acids. CDR3 nucleotide sequence: TGCGCCAGCAGCCAAGCTGATCTGGGACTAGCGGATTACGAGCAGTACTTC. This sequence encodes CASSQADLGLADYEQYF.

The V and J genes are TRBV5-6 and TRBJ1-2; D gene unclear. V was shortened by 1 base and J by 3 bases, with 4 bases between the two germline ends. The CDR3 runs 12 residues. CDR1 SGHDT and CDR2 YYEEEE come from the germline V gene. CDR3 in amino acids: CASSLTDYGYTF. DNA for the CDR3: TGTGCCAGCAGCTTGACAGACTATGGCTACACCTTC.

This clone was recorded only once. CDR3 nucleotides: TGTGCCAGCAGTTACACAGGGGGCTTAGATGGCTACACCTTC. Amino acid sequence: CASSYTGGLDGYTF. The V and J genes are TRBV6-5 and TRBJ1-2, with 9 bases aligning to TRBD1. V dropped 2 bases and J dropped 6; count of bases not matched to a gene: 4. The CDR3 is made up of 14 amino acids. Germline V gives CDR1 MNHEY, CDR2 SVGAGI.

This clone appeared once. Germline and junction disagree at one end, which may indicate a read error. V usage is TRBV10-2 and J usage is TRBJ2-7; possibly TRBD1 or TRBD2 for D (6 bases each). This CDR3 has 14 residues. From germline, CDR1 is WSHSY and CDR2 SAAADI. CDR3: CASNEGGSFYEQYF. For the CDR3, the DNA is TGCGCCAGCAATGAGGGGGGCTCCTTCTACGAGCAGTACTTC.

The chain uses TRBV2 and TRBJ2-5; D is possibly TRBD1 (9 bases). Trimming removed 5 bases at V and 5 bases at J, with 15 bases between. Germline V gene sequence: CDR1 SNHLY, CDR2 FYNNEI. CDR3 length: 14 residues. This CDR3 is CASSSSGTGETQYF. CDR3 DNA sequence: TGTGCCAGCAGTAGTAGCGGGACAGGGGAGACCCAGTACTTC. Filled out from reference TRBV2 and TRBJ2-5, the complete variable domain reads EPEVTQTPSHQVTQMGQEVILRCVPISNHLYFYWYRQILGQKVEFLVSFYNNEISEKSEIFDDQFSVERPDGSNFTLKIRSTKLEDSAMYFCASSSSGTGETQYFGPGTRLLVL.

The V call is TRBV6-5, the J call TRBJ2-3; D gene ambiguous. This CDR3 region has 15 residues. Germline V lookup: CDR1 MNHEY, CDR2 SVGAGI. V lost 5 bases to trimming and J lost 2 bases, with 14 bases between them. CDR3 in DNA: TGTGCCAGCAGTCCCTCGGTCTGGACCACAGATACGCAGTATTTT. As protein: CASSPSVWTTDTQYF.

This clone was seen a handful of times. The V gene is TRBV6-5, the J gene TRBJ2-7; perhaps TRBD1 as D (6 bases). CDR3 size: 14 residues. V was shortened by 6 bases and J by 2 bases, with 14 bases between the two germline ends. Per germline, CDR1 MNHEY and CDR2 SVGAGI. The CDR3: CASRATGLPYEQYF. The CDR3 coding sequence is TGTGCCAGCAGGGCGACAGGACTCCCCTACGAGCAGTACTTC.

This chain links TRBV30 with TRBJ1-5; tentative D call: TRBD1 (5 bases). V was cut by 0 bases and J by 9 bases, with 12 bases left in between. Per the germline V gene, CDR1 is GTSNPN and CDR2 is SVGIG (reference sequence). CDR3 length equals 13 residues. The CDR3 loop is CAWSVRDPSPQHF. For the CDR3, the DNA is TGTGCCTGGAGTGTAAGGGACCCCTCGCCCCAGCATTTT.

A few counts support this clone. The chain links TRBV3-1 (or the pseudogene TRBV3-2) to TRBJ1-6, with 10 positions matching TRBD1. Germline values: CDR1 LGHDT, CDR2 YNNKEL (reference sequence). CDR3 size: 13 residues. The CDR3 nucleotides read TGTGCGCAGGCTGGACAGGGGGTTTCACCCCTCCACTTT. Translation gives CAQAGQGVSPLHF.